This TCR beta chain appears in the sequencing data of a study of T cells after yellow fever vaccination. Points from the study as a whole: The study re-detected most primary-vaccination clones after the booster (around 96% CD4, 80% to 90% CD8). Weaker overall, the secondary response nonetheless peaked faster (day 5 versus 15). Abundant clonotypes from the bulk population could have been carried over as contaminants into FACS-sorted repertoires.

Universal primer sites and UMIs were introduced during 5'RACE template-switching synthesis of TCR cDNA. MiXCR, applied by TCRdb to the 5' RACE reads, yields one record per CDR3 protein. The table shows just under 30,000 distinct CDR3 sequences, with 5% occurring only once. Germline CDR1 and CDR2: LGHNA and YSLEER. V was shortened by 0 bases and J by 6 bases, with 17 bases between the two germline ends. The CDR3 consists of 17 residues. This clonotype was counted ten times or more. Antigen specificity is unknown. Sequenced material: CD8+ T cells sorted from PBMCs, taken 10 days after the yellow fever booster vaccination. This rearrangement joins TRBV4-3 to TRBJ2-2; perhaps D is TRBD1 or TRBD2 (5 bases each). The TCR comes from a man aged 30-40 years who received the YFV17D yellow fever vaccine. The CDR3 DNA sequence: TGCGCCAGCAGCCAAGAGCAGGTTGAGGGGTTCGCCGGGGAGCTGTTTTTT. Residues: CASSQEQVEGFAGELFF.